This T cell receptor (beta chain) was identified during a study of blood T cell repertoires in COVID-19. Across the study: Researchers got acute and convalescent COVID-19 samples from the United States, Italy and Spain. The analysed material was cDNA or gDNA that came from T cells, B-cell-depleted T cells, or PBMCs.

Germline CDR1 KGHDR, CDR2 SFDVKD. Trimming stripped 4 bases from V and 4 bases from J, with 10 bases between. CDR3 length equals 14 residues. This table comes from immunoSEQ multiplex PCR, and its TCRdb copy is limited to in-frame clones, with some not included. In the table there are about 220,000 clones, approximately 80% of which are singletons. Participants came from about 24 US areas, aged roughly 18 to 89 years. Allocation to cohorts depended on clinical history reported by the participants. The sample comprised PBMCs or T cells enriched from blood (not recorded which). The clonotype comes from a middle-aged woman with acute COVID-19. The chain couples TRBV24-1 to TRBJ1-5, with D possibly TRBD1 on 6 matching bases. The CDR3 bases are TGTGCCACCAGTGACCGGACAGCTAATCAGCCCCAGCATTTT. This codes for CATSDRTANQPQHF.